This T cell receptor beta chain is drawn from a study of T-cell reconstitution after alpha-beta-depleted transplantation in children. CDR3 size: 14 residues. CDR1 LNHDA and CDR2 SQIVND come from the germline V gene (reference sequence). Between the trimmed V and J ends, which lost 0 bases and 4 bases, there was a span of 7 bases. Unique molecular identifiers were incorporated into the prepared TCRbeta library. Using its own MiXCR run on the PCR reads, TCRdb lists one record per CDR3 protein. The sample includes about 610,000 distinct CDR3 sequences, under 12% of them seen just once. This clonotype has a handful of counts.

V and J are TRBV19 and TRBJ2-1; D unclear. This receptor was taken from a human donor who donated a stem cell graft to a child with acute myeloid leukemia. The sequenced sample was PBMCs from the stem cell graft donor, obtained from the stem cell graft. CDR3 protein: CASSIDRDYNEQFF. The CDR3 DNA reads TGTGCCAGTAGTATAGACAGAGATTACAATGAGCAGTTCTTC.